This is a list of T cell receptor beta chains from one sample in a study of chemoradiotherapy in HPV16-positive cancers. Profiled with immunoSEQ multiplex PCR; TCRdb holds only in-frame clones, not every one. The sample carries fewer than 5,000 clones, around 72% recorded once. The sample consisted of tumor tissue, taken from a patient who underwent chemoradiotherapy. These receptors were collected from a human donor with HPV-associated anogenital cancer. The CDR3 runs from the conserved cysteine through the conserved F or W. The D gene is left open where the match is weak. Some rows mark clone size as missing; the rest say once, few, many or name a class of expanded clone.

>.|.|TRBJ1-6|TRBV5-6
TGTGCCAGCAGCTTGGATGTGGCCTATAATTCACCCCTCCACTTT
CASSLDVAYNSPLHF
>.|.|TRBJ1-2|TRBV6-6
TGTGCCAGCAGCCTAGGAGCAGAAAACTATGGCTACACCTTC
CASSLGAENYGYTF
>.|.|TRBJ2-2|TRBV5-1
TGCGCCAGCAGCTTACAGATCACCGGGGAGCTGTTTTTT
CASSLQITGELFF
>.|.|TRBJ1-3|TRBV28
TGTGCCAGCAGCACCAGGGGAGCTGGAAACACCATATATTTT
CASSTRGAGNTIYF
>once|.|TRBJ2-3|TRBV11-2
TGTGCCAGTGGCGGCAGCACAGATACGCAGTATTTT
CASGGSTDTQYF
>few|TRBD1|TRBJ1-2|TRBV18
TGTGCCAGCTCACCCGCGGGACAGCGCAGCTATGGCTACACCTTC
CASSPAGQRSYGYTF
>.|.|TRBJ1-4|TRBV2
TGTGCCAGCTCAGGGGCAGCTGAAAAACTGTTTTTT
CASSGAAEKLFF
>.|.|TRBJ2-5|TRBV10-3
TGTGCCATCAGAGAAACCGAGACCCAGTACTTC
CAIRETETQYF
>.|TRBD2|TRBJ2-3|TRBV28
TGTGCCAGCAGTTTCCTAGCGGGGGCCAAACTAGATACGCAGTATTTT
CASSFLAGAKLDTQYF
>.|.|TRBJ2-3|TRBV5-1
TGCGCCAGCAGCTTGGTGGGGACGGGGACTAGCACAGATACGCAGTATTTT
CASSLVGTGTSTDTQYF
>.|.|TRBJ2-2|TRBV27
TGTGCCAGCAGTTTATCGTTTGGGGTAGGCGGGGAGCTGTTTTTT
CASSLSFGVGGELFF
>.|TRBD2|TRBJ2-2|TRBV11-2
TGTGCCAGCAGCTTACAGGGCGGGAGAAACACCGGGGAGCTGTTTTTT
CASSLQGGRNTGELFF
>.|TRBD2|TRBJ2-2|TRBV27
TGTGCCAGCAGCCTATACCAGCGGGGCACCGGGGAGCTGTTTTTT
CASSLYQRGTGELFF
>.|.|TRBJ2-2|TRBV27
TGTGCCAGCAGTCATACTCCTGGCGGGATCCGCGGGGAGCTGTTTTTT
CASSHTPGGIRGELFF
>.|.|TRBJ2-7|TRBV6-5
TGTGCCAGCAGTATGGGCGACAGTCGGTCCGAGCAGTACTTC
CASSMGDSRSEQYF
>.|.|TRBJ2-5|TRBV13
TGTGCCAGCAGCTTACGGAGTGGAACCCAGTACTTC
CASSLRSGTQYF
>.|TRBD1|TRBJ1-5|TRBV18
TGTGCCAGCTCACCAGGGACAGGGGGGCTTCAGCCCCAGCATTTT
CASSPGTGGLQPQHF
>few|.|TRBJ2-7|TRBV28
TGTGCCAGCAGTTCCCTCTCTGGGGCTCTCTACGAGCAGTACTTC
CASSSLSGALYEQYF
>.|.|TRBJ2-1|TRBV6-1
TGTGCCAGCACCAGACAGCTTCGGGATGAGCAGTTCTTC
CASTRQLRDEQFF
>.|.|TRBJ1-1|TRBV5-6
TGTGCCAGCAGCTTGGGGTTGGATGCTTTCTTT
CASSLGLDAFF
>.|TRBD2|TRBJ2-7|TRBV4-2
TGTGCCAGCAGCCAAGAACTCCTTCTGGGAAGCGGGGGGGGTTCCTACGAGCAGTACTTC
CASSQELLLGSGGGSYEQYF
>.|.|TRBJ2-7|TRBV14
TGTGCCAGCAGTCTGACCCTAGGGGCTTTCGAGCAGTACTTC
CASSLTLGAFEQYF
>.|.|TRBJ2-2|TRBV4-3
TGCGCCAGCAGCCAAGCCCAGGGCGCCGGGGAGCTGTTTTTT
CASSQAQGAGELFF
>.|.|TRBJ2-3|TRBV23-1
TGCGCCAGCCCACCCGAGGGGGGAGATACGCAGTATTTT
CASPPEGGDTQYF
>few|.|TRBJ2-3|TRBV10-2
TGCGCCAGCGCCTCTACTAGCCCCAGCACAGATACGCAGTATTTT
CASASTSPSTDTQYF
>.|TRBD1|TRBJ2-2|TRBV7-3
TGTGCCAGCAGCTTCCCCCCAGGGGGTCGGAACACCGGGGAGCTGTTTTTT
CASSFPPGGRNTGELFF
>.|TRBD1|TRBJ1-2|TRBV11-2
TGTGCCAGCAGCTTCGGGACAGGATATGGCTACACCTTC
CASSFGTGYGYTF
>few|.|TRBJ1-3|TRBV2
TGTGCCAGCAGTGAACAGGGTTCAGGAAACACCATATATTTT
CASSEQGSGNTIYF
>few|.|TRBJ1-2|TRBV19
TGTGCCAGTAGTTCCCGGGACTCCCTGTATGGCTACACCTTC
CASSSRDSLYGYTF
>.|.|TRBJ2-7|TRBV7-3
TGTGCCAGCAGCTTATTCTCAAAACAAAGATCCTACGAGCAGTACTTC
CASSLFSKQRSYEQYF
>.|.|TRBJ1-1|TRBV27
TGTGCCAGCAGTTTATCGGTCATGAACACTGAAGCTTTCTTT
CASSLSVMNTEAFF
>.|TRBD2|TRBJ2-7|TRBV6-1
TGTGCCAGCAGGGCTGGGACTAGCGGGTCCTACGAGCAGTACTTC
CASRAGTSGSYEQYF
>.|.|TRBJ2-1|TRBV7-3
TGTGCCAGCAGTAAGGAGTTAGTCGATGAGCAGTTCTTC
CASSKELVDEQFF
>.|.|TRBJ1-5|TRBV28
TGTGCCAGCAGTTTTGGTCAGCCCCAGCATTTT
CASSFGQPQHF
>.|.|TRBJ2-1|TRBV21-1
TGTGCCAGCAGCAAACGGTCAGGCGGGTCAGCATATGAGCAGTTCTTC
CASSKRSGGSAYEQFF
>.|.|TRBJ1-2|TRBV20-1
TGCAGTGCTCAGGAGTACACCTTC
CSAQEYTF
>.|TRBD1|TRBJ1-4|TRBV28
TGTGCCAGCGGAGGGGGCGGTGGAGAAAAACTGTTTTTT
CASGGGGGEKLFF
>.|.|TRBJ1-2|TRBV9
TGTGCCAGCAGCGTAGACGATGGCTACACCTTC
CASSVDDGYTF
>.|.|TRBJ2-5|TRBV18
TGTGCCAGCTCACCTTTACAACAAGAGACCCAGTACTTC
CASSPLQQETQYF
>.|.|TRBJ2-2|TRBV11-2
TGTGCCAGCAGCTTAGAAGGAATCGGGGAGCTGTTTTTT
CASSLEGIGELFF
>.|TRBD2|TRBJ2-7|TRBV9
TGTGCCAGCAGCATACAAAAGCGGGAGGTAGCCTACGAGCAGTACTTC
CASSIQKREVAYEQYF
>.|.|TRBJ2-6|TRBV2
TGTGCCAGCAGTAGGGCCCCTGGGGCCAACGTCCTGACTTTC
CASSRAPGANVLTF
>.|.|TRBJ2-3|TRBV5-1
TGCGCCAGCGCAAGGACGCCTAGCACAGATACGCAGTATTTT
CASARTPSTDTQYF
>.|TRBD1|TRBJ1-5|TRBV7-9
TGTGCCAGCAGCTTCGACGGGACAGGGGAAGTTCAGCCCCAGCATTTT
CASSFDGTGEVQPQHF
>.|.|TRBJ2-7|TRBV5-5
TGTGCCAGCAGCTTGGAGGGAGCGCCCGCCTACGAGCAGTACTTC
CASSLEGAPAYEQYF
>.|.|TRBJ1-4|TRBV9
TGTGCCAGCAGCGTCCGCGACGGGGCTGATGAAAAACTGTTTTTT
CASSVRDGADEKLFF
>.|.|TRBJ1-2|TRBV12-5
TGTGCTAGTGGTTTGGGACACTATGGCTACACCTTC
CASGLGHYGYTF
>.|TRBD2|TRBJ2-3|TRBV7-3
TGTGCCAGCAGCCCCGCCCTAGCGGGAGGAACAGATACGCAGTATTTT
CASSPALAGGTDTQYF
>.|.|TRBJ2-2|TRBV30
TGTGCCTGGAGTGAGAGTTACACCGGGGAGCTGTTTTTT
CAWSESYTGELFF
>.|.|TRBJ2-2|TRBV7-3
TGTGCCACCTCGAGCGGGTCCCACACCGGGGAGCTGTTTTTT
CATSSGSHTGELFF
>.|.|TRBJ1-1|TRBV6-1
TGTGCCAGCAGTGAAGACCGACAGTCTGAAGCTTTCTTT
CASSEDRQSEAFF
>once|TRBD1|TRBJ1-6|TRBV11-2
TGTGCCAGCGCCGATACAGGGGTTCACTCCTATAATTCACCCCTCCACTTT
CASADTGVHSYNSPLHF
>.|.|TRBJ1-2|TRBV6-1
TGTGCCAGCAGTGGAGGTCCGACTAGCTATGGCTACACCTTC
CASSGGPTSYGYTF
>.|TRBD2|TRBJ2-5|TRBV5-1
TGCGCCAGCAGCTTTGGGACTAGCGGGGGACAAGAGACCCAGTACTTC
CASSFGTSGGQETQYF
>.|.|TRBJ2-1|TRBV1
TGCACCAGCTCCGACGGGTTCTTC
CTSSDGFF
>.|TRBD2|TRBJ2-5|TRBV9
TGTGCCAGCAGCCGTAGCGGGAAAGGTGAAGAGACCCAGTACTTC
CASSRSGKGEETQYF
>.|TRBD1|TRBJ2-3|TRBV11-3
TGTGCCAGCAGCCCCCGGGACAGGACCACAGATACGCAGTATTTT
CASSPRDRTTDTQYF
>.|TRBD1|TRBJ2-3|TRBV6-5
TGTGCCAGCAGTTATGGACAGGTGGGCACAGATACGCAGTATTTT
CASSYGQVGTDTQYF
>once|.|TRBJ2-2|TRBV28
TGTGCCAGCAGTTCTCTCAAGAGGCAGTGGGTCACCGGGGAGCTGTTTTTT
CASSSLKRQWVTGELFF
>.|.|TRBJ1-1|TRBV5-1
TGCGCCAGCAGCTCCCGGAGTCAGGGCACTGAAGCTTTCTTT
CASSSRSQGTEAFF